These 2 T cell receptor beta chains share one sample of origin, sequenced in a study of Graves' ophthalmopathy and Graves' hyperthyroidism. The authors amplified TCR beta CDR3 regions, and they did so from RNA transcripts for repertoire sequencing. Second-round multiplex PCR followed a first-round RT-PCR using HTBI primers. TCRdb independently ran MiXCR on the multiplex PCR reads; one entry per CDR3 protein. In the table there are over a million distinct CDR3 sequences, about two fifths of which are singletons. Sequencing was carried out using peripheral blood or thyroid tissue (not recorded which). Receptor source: an adult man with Graves' hyperthyroidism.

Concerning this clonotype: The junction departs from germline at one end; a sequencing error may be responsible. The V gene is TRBV15, the J gene TRBJ2-7, with a tentative D call TRBD2 (5 bases). Germline V lookup: CDR1 LNHNV, CDR2 YYDKDF (reference sequence). The CDR3 runs to 13 residues. CDR3 sequence reads: CATSRDLTGELYF. In DNA, the CDR3 is TGTGCCACCAGCAGAGATCTAACCGGGGAGCTGTACTTC.

This chain links TRBV25-1 with TRBJ1-6; 9 bases align to TRBD1. This CDR3 has 16 residues. J was trimmed by 9 bases and V by 6 bases; bases with no gene match: 12. Germline V gene sequence: CDR1 MGHDK, CDR2 SYGVNS. The CDR3 is CASSPGVKDRGSPLHF. DNA of the CDR3: TGTGCCAGCAGCCCAGGAGTTAAGGACAGGGGTTCACCCCTCCACTTT.